The following is a T cell receptor beta chain sequence with its context. The data belong to a study of technical replicates of blood from a few donors. Generated by immunoSEQ multiplex PCR, the TCRdb table keeps only in-frame clones and is missing some. This table has around 76,000 clones, over 95% appearing once. V dropped 2 bases and J dropped 1; count of bases not matched to a gene: 7. The germline V gene encodes CDR1 GTSNPN and CDR2 SVGIG (reference sequence). This CDR3 region has 15 residues. This receptor was taken from a human donor in good health. The gene calls are TRBV30 and TRBJ1-1; 7 bases map to TRBD1. The specimen was T cells isolated from PBMCs. The CDR3 nucleotides are TGTGCCTGGAGTCCCCCGGACAGGTCGAACACTGAAGCTTTCTTT. Its translation: CAWSPPDRSNTEAFF.